This passage covers 3 T cell receptor beta chains from one sample sequenced in a study of blood T cell repertoires in COVID-19. TCRdb's table, derived via immunoSEQ multiplex PCR, lists solely in-frame clones and lacks some. This sample yields some 400,000 clones, of which roughly 89% are seen a single time; about 1.7% belongs to the top ten. The sample comprised PBMCs or T cells enriched from blood (not recorded which). Receptors originate from a woman younger than 45 who had recovered from COVID-19.

Of note for this clone: Germline is not matched at one junction end, which may reflect a read error. The chain joins TRBV5-4 to TRBJ1-5; the D gene is possibly TRBD1 (6 bases). Germline assignment: CDR1 SGHNT and CDR2 YYREEE (reference sequence). The length of the CDR3 is 10 residues. This chain's CDR3 is CAWGHQPQHF. CDR3 bases: TGCGCTTGGGGGCATCAGCCCCAGCATTTT.

This clone has a single count. The rearrangement joins TRBV27 to TRBJ1-2; 11 nucleotides align to TRBD1. Trimming at V came to 6 bases and at J to 8 bases, leaving 17 bases not matched to a gene. Germline-derived CDR1 and CDR2 are MNHEY and SMNVEV (reference sequence). This CDR3 has 17 amino acids. CDR3 amino acids: CASSQAVGQGAQDGYTF. CDR3 in DNA: TGTGCCAGCAGCCAAGCCGTCGGACAGGGGGCGCAGGACGGCTACACCTTC.

This clone was picked up one time. This rearrangement joins TRBV28 to TRBJ1-3; D might be TRBD1 (5 bases). The germline V gene has CDR1 MDHEN and CDR2 SYDVKM. The CDR3 is 12 amino acids. V gave up 5 bases and J gave up 13 bases, with 15 bases separating them. CDR3 sequence reads: CASSPSGTSIYF. As DNA, the CDR3 is TGTGCCAGCAGTCCCAGCGGGACGTCAATATATTTT.